The source of this T cell receptor (beta chain) is a study of blood T cell repertoires in COVID-19. Across the study: PBMCs, B-cell-depleted T cells, or T cells were the source of the cDNA or gDNA that made up the material.

How the authors handled the data: Reference gene primer amplification gave nucleated cell count estimates. Libraries were prepared by immunoSEQ multiplex PCR; TCRdb keeps only in-frame clonotypes and omits some of them. The V and J calls and the clone size are those of that table, but D and trimming were determined from the DNA. This table holds 350,000 to 450,000 clones, 70% to 90% found once. The CDR3 extends over 15 amino acids. Losses at the gene ends were 8 bases for V and 6 bases for J; bases not matched to a gene: 6. The germline V gene has CDR1 SNHLY and CDR2 FYNNEI. Participant age was about 18 to 89 years, and participants resided in approximately 25 US areas.

Sequenced sample: PBMCs or T cells enriched from blood (not recorded which). The chain links TRBV2 to TRBJ2-1; 14 nucleotides align to TRBD2. This TCR was recovered from a young woman who had been exposed to COVID-19. CDR3 DNA sequence: TGTGCCAGCGGGGGACTAGCGGGAGAAAGCAATGAGCAGTTCTTC. It specifies CASGGLAGESNEQFF.